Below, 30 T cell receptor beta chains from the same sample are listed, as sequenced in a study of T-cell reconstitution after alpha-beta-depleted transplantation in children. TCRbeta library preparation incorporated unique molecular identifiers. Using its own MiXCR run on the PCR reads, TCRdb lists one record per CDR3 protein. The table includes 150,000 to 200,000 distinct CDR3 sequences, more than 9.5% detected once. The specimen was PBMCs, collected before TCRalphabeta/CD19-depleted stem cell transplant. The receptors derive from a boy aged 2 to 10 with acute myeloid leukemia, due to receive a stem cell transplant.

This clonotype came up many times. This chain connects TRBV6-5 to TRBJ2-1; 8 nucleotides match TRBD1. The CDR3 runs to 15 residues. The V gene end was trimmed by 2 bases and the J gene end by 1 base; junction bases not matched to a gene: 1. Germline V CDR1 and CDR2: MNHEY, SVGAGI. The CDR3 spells CASSYDRGSYNEQFF. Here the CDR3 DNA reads TGTGCCAGCAGTTACGACAGGGGTTCCTACAATGAGCAGTTCTTC.

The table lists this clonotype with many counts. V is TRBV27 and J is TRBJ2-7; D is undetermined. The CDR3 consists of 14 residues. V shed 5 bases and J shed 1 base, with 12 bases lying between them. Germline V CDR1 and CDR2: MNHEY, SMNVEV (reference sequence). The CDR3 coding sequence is TGTGCCAGCAGTCCGTATGGCGGATCCTACGAGCAGTACTTC. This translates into CASSPYGGSYEQYF.

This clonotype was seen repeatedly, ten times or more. CDR3 DNA sequence: TGTGCCAGCAGCTCCGACTGGGACGAGCAGTACTTC. Protein product: CASSSDWDEQYF. The gene calls are TRBV14 and TRBJ2-7; D call uncertain. The CDR3 runs to 12 residues. The V and J ends lost 5 bases and 5 bases respectively, with 10 bases between them. Germline assignment: CDR1 SGHDN and CDR2 FVKESK.

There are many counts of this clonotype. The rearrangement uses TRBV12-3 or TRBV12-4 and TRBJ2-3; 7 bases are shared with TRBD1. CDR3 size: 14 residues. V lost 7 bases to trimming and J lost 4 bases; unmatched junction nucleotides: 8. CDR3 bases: TGTGCCAGCACCCTAACAGGGGCAGCAGATACGCAGTATTTT. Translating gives CASTLTGAADTQYF.

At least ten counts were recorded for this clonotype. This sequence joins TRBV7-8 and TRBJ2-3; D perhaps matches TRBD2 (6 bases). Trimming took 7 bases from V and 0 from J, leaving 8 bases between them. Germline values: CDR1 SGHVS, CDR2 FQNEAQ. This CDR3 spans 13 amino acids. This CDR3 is CASNSGSTDTQYF. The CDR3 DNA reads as TGTGCCAGCAATAGCGGAAGCACAGATACGCAGTATTTT.

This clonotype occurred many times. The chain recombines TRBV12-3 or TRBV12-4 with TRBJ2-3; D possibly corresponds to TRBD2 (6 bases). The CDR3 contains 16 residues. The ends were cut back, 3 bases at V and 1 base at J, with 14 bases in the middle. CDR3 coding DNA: TGTGCCAGCAGTTTTTCTCCTAGCGAAGGCACAGATACGCAGTATTTT. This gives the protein CASSFSPSEGTDTQYF.

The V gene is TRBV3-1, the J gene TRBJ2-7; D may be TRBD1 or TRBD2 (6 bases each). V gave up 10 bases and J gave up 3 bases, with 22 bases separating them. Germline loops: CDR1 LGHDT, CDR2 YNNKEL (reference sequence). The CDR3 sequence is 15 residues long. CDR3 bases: TGTGCCACCTCCCAGGGGTCGGGAGACTACTACGAGCAGTACTTC. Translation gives CATSQGSGDYYEQYF.

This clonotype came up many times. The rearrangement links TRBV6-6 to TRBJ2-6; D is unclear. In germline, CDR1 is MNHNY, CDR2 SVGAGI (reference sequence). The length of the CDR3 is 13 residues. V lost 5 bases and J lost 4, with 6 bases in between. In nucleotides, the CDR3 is TGTGCCAGCAGTCCTTTGGGGGCCAACGTCCTGACTTTC. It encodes CASSPLGANVLTF.

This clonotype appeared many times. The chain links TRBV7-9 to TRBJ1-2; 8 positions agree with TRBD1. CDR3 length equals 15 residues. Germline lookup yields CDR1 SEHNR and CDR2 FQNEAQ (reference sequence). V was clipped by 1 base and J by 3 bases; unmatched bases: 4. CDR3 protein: CASSLGPGGDYGYTF. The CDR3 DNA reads TGTGCCAGCAGCTTAGGGCCAGGGGGCGACTATGGCTACACCTTC.

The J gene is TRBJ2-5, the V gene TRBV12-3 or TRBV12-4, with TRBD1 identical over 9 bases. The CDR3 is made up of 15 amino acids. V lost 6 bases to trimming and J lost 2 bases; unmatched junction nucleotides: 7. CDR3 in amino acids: CASSQGTGKQETQYF. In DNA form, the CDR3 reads TGTGCCAGCAGCCAAGGGACAGGGAAACAAGAGACCCAGTACTTC.

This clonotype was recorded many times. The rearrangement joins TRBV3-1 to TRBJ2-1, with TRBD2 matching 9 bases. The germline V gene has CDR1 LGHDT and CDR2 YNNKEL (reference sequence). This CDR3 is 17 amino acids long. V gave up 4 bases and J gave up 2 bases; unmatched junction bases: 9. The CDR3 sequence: CASSLQLTSGPYNEQFF. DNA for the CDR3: TGTGCCAGCAGCCTTCAACTAACTAGCGGGCCCTACAATGAGCAGTTCTTC.

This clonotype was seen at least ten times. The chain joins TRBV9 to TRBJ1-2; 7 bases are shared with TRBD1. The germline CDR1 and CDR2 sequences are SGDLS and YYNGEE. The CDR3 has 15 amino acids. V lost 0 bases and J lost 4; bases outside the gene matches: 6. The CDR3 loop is CASSVEGGQSYGYTF. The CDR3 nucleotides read TGTGCCAGCAGCGTAGAGGGGGGACAGAGCTATGGCTACACCTTC.

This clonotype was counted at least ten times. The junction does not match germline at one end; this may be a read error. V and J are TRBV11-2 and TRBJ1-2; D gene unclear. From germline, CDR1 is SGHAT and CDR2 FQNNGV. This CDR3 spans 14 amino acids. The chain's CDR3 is CAISPDGGPYGYTF. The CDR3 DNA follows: TGTGCCATCAGCCCGGACGGCGGTCCCTATGGCTACACCTTC.

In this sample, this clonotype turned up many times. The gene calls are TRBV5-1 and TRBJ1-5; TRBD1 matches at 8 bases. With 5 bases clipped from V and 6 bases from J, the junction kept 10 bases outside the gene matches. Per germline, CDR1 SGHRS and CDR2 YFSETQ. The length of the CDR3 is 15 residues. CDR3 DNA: TGCGCCAGCAGTTCAACTGCAGGGGGCGGTCAGCCCCAGCATTTT. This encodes CASSSTAGGGQPQHF.

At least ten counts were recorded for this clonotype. The CDR3 nucleotides read TGTGCCAGCAGCTTAGGATTCTCCACAGGGGGATTCCTGAACACTGAAGCTTTCTTT. Translating gives CASSLGFSTGGFLNTEAFF. The chain is built from TRBV11-2 and TRBJ1-1; the match to TRBD1 covers 8 bases. The CDR3 spans 19 residues. With 1 base clipped from V and 0 bases from J, the junction kept 13 bases outside the gene matches. The germline V gene encodes CDR1 SGHAT and CDR2 FQNNGV.

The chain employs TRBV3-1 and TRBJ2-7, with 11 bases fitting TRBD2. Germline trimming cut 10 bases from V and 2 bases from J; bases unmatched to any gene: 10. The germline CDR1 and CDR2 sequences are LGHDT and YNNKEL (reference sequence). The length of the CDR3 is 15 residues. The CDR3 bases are TGTGCCACCTCCCAAGGGACTAGCGGAGCCTACGAGCAGTACTTC. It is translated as CATSQGTSGAYEQYF.

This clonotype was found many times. CDR3 DNA sequence: TGTGCCAGCAGCCGCGTGGGAGGGGAAAAACTGTTTTTT. It is translated as CASSRVGGEKLFF. V gene TRBV12-3 or TRBV12-4 combines with J gene TRBJ1-4; no reliable D call. This CDR3 has 13 residues. Trimming pared 6 bases from V and 8 bases from J, leaving 13 bases between.

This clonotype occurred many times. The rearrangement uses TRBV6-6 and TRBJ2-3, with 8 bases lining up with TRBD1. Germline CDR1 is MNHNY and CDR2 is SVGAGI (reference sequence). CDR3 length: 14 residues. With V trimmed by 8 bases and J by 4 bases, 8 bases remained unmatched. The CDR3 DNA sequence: TGTGCCAGCCAAAGAGACAGGGGAGCAGATACGCAGTATTTT. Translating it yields CASQRDRGADTQYF.

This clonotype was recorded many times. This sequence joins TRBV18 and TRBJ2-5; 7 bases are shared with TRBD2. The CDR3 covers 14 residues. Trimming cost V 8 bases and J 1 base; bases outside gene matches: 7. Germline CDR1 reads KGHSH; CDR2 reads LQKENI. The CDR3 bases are TGTGCCAGCAACCTGGGGACTACCCAAGAGACCCAGTACTTC. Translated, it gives CASNLGTTQETQYF. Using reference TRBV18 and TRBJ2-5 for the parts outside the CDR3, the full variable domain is NAGVMQNPRHLVRRRGQEARLRCSPMKGHSHVYWYRQLPEEGLKFMVYLQKENIIDESGMPKERFSAEFPKEGPSILRIQQVVRGDSAAYFCASNLGTTQETQYFGPGTRLLVL.

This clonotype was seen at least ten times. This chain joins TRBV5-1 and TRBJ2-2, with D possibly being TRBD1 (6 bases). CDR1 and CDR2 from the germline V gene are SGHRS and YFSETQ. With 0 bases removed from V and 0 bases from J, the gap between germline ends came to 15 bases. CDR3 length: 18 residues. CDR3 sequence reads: CASSLARGLTANTGELFF. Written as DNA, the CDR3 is TGCGCCAGCAGCTTGGCCAGGGGCTTGACCGCGAACACCGGGGAGCTGTTTTTT.

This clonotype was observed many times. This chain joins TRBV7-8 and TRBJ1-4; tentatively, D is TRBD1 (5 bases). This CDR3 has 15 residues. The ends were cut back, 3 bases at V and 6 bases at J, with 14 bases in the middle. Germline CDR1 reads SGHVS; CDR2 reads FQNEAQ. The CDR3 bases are TGTGCCAGCAGCTTTCTCAGGGCCCGGGATGAAAAACTGTTTTTT. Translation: CASSFLRARDEKLFF.

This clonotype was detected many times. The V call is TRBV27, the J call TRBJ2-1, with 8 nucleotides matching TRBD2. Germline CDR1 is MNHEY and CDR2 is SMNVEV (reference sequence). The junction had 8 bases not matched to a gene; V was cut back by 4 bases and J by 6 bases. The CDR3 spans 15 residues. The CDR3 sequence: CASSSRTSFVNEQFF. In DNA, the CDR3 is TGTGCCAGCAGTTCCAGGACTAGCTTCGTCAATGAGCAGTTCTTC.

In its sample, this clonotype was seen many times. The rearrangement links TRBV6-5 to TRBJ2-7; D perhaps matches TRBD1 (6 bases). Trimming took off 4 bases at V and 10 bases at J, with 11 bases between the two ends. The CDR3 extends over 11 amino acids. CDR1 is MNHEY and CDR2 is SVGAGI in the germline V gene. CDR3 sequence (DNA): TGTGCCAGCAGTTCCGGGACATTACAGTACTTC. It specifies CASSSGTLQYF.

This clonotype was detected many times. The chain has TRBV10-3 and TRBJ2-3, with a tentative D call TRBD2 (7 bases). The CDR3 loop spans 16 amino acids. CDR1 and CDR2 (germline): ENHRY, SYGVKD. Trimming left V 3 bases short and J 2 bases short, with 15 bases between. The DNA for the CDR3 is TGTGCCATCAGTGATAGGGGGGGCCAATCCACAGATACGCAGTATTTT. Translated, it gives CAISDRGGQSTDTQYF.

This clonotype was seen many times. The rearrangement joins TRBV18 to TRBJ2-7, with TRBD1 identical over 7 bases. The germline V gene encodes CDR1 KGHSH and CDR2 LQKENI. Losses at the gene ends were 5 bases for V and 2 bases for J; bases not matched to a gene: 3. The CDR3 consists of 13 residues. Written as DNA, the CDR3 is TGTGCCAGCTCAGGGACAGAGCCCTACGAGCAGTACTTC. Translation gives CASSGTEPYEQYF.

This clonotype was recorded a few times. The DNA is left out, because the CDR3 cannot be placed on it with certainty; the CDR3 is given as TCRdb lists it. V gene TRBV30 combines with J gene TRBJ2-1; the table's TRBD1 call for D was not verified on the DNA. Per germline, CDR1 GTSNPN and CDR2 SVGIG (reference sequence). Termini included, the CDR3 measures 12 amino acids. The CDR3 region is CAWGIGTPILFF.

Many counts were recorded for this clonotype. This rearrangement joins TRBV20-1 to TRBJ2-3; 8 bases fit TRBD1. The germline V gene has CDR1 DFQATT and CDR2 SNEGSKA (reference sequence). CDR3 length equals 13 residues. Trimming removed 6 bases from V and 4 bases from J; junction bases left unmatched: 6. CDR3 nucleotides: TGCAGTGCCCACGACAGGGGCCCAGATACGCAGTATTTT. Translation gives CSAHDRGPDTQYF.

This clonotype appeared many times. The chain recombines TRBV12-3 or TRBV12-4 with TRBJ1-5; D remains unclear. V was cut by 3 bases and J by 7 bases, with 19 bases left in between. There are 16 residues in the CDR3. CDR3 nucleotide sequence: TGTGCCAGCAGTTTGGGTTTTATGTCCCCCCCGCAGCCCCAGCATTTT. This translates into CASSLGFMSPPQPQHF.

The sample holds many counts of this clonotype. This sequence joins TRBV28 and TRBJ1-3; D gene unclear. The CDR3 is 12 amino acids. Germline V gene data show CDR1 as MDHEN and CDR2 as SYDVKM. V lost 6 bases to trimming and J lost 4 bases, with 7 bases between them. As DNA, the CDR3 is TGTGCCAGCAGGAGGGCGGGAAACACCATATATTTT. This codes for CASRRAGNTIYF. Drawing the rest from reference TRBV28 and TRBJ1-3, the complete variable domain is DVKVTQSSRYLVKRTGEKVFLECVQDMDHENMFWYRQDPGLGLRLIYFSYDVKMKEKGDIPEGYSVSREKKERFSLILESASTNQTSMYLCASRRAGNTIYFGEGSWLTVV.

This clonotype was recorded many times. As DNA, the CDR3 is TGTGCCAGCACCACAGGGGGTGAGACCCAGTACTTC. Translating it yields CASTTGGETQYF. The genes are TRBV11-2 and TRBJ2-5; 8 bases map to TRBD1. Germline values: CDR1 SGHAT, CDR2 FQNNGV. V dropped 7 bases and J dropped 5; count of bases not matched to a gene: 3. The CDR3 contains 12 residues.